The clone carrying this TCR beta chain was observed once. Its antigen is undetermined. This CDR3 has 13 amino acids. Germline V gene data show CDR1 as SNHLY and CDR2 as FYNNEI. V shed 7 bases and J shed 3 bases, with 12 bases lying between them. This sample stems from a study of T cell responses to AZD1222 COVID-19 vaccine. General study findings and limits: Baseline seropositives among AZD1222 recipients totaled only five to seven. Sampled repertoires all dated from after the peak T cell response.

Doses given second, at about 4 or about 12 weeks, were pooled. Sequencing was performed with immunoSEQ multiplex PCR; in TCRdb, only in-frame clones are kept and a portion is missing. The sample lists 150,000 to 200,000 clones, 80% to 95% occurring once. The chain has TRBV2 and TRBJ1-2, with unresolved D. Sequencing was performed on peripheral blood, taken 28 days after the second AZD1222 dose. The receptor comes from an adult who received the AZD1222 COVID-19 vaccine. The CDR3 DNA is TGTGCCAGCACTATCAAACCGCACTATGGCTACACCTTC. It codes for CASTIKPHYGYTF.